This section outlines one T cell receptor (beta chain) sequence together with its context. The data derive from a study of blood T cell repertoires in COVID-19. The CDR3 extends over 15 amino acids. CDR1 and CDR2 (germline): MNHEY, SMNVEV (reference sequence). V was cut by 4 bases and J by 3 bases, with 12 bases left in between. Sequencing was performed with immunoSEQ multiplex PCR; in TCRdb, only in-frame clones are kept and a portion is missing. The sample comprises some 320,000 clones, 90% of which are singletons, and 2% to 3% rests with the top ten. Sequencing used PBMCs or T cells enriched from blood (not recorded which). The TCR originated in a man in his sixties who had recovered from COVID-19. The genes are TRBV27 and TRBJ2-2; the D gene is possibly TRBD2 (6 bases). The CDR3 nucleotides are TGTGCCAGCAGTTCGACTAGGAGGGACACCGGGGAGCTGTTTTTT. It codes for CASSSTRRDTGELFF.